This TCR beta chain was identified during a study of response to subunit inactivated influenza vaccine (dated by TCRdb to 2016 to 2019). Regarding the research as a whole: The study used deep quantitative T cell receptor repertoire profiling to track responses to a trivalent subunit inactivated influenza vaccine.

What the work shows at the level of the full study, not this receptor alone: It was suggested by the authors that each seasonal influenza vaccination may recruit only a limited number of new T cells.

This clonotype was seen a few times. Its antigen remains undetermined. No qualities accompany the bases; no much larger clone lies one base away. Library method: RT-PCR. TCRdb shows the sequencer as Illumina HiSeq 2500. TCRdb took the public reads, trimmed them with fastp at Q25, ran MiXCR for clone calling and kept in-frame beta chains. Entries that share a CDR3 protein sequence are merged under the most common genes and DNA. For this sample the table gives fewer than 800,000 distinct CDR3 sequences, of which about a sixth were detected only once. The ten largest make up approximately 10% of the sample. The germline V gene (reference sequence) gives CDR1 as SGHNT and CDR2 as YYREEE. The V end gives up 4 bases and the J end 3 bases, leaving 14 bases in the junction not matched to a gene. Counted from cysteine to phenylalanine, this CDR3 has 17 amino acids. Solely the CDR3 DNA is kept, with 51 bases framed from the first base.

The sample in question was PBMCs from blood, obtained about 11 days after vaccination. The sequence joins TRBV5-4 to TRBJ1-2, and 8 junction bases match TRBD1. This TCR was recovered from a man aged 50-60 years who received an inactivated influenza vaccine. Donor details come from another sample of the same person, matched by shared clones. The nucleotides read TGTGCCAGCAGCCCGAAACCGGGACAGGCTACCCACTATGGCTACACCTTC. Its translation is CASSPKPGQATHYGYTF.